A single sample gave rise to the 5 T cell receptor beta chains below, sequenced in a study of blood T cell repertoires in COVID-19. The assay was immunoSEQ multiplex PCR, and TCRdb's table has in-frame clones only and misses some. Here the sample spans approximately 120,000 clones, over 75% being singletons. Sequencing was carried out using peripheral blood. These receptors originate from a woman aged 80 or over with acute or convalescent COVID-19.

The chain has TRBV5-1 and TRBJ2-3; no reliable D call. V was trimmed by 0 bases and J by 4 bases, leaving 12 bases between them. This CDR3 region has 15 residues. Germline CDR1 is SGHRS and CDR2 is YFSETQ. The CDR3 coding sequence is TGCGCCAGCAGCTTGGTAGGTCTAGTGGCAGATACGCAGTATTTT. It yields the protein CASSLVGLVADTQYF.

The V and J genes are TRBV7-2 and TRBJ2-1; no reliable D call. This CDR3 contains 16 residues. Trimming removed 1 base from V and 0 bases from J, with 10 bases in between. Germline lookup yields CDR1 SGHTA and CDR2 FQGNSA. The CDR3 DNA sequence: TGTGCCAGCAGCTTAGGGTCAGCTAGCTCCTACAATGAGCAGTTCTTC. It encodes CASSLGSASSYNEQFF.

The rearrangement links TRBV7-9 to TRBJ1-4; a weak D match, TRBD1 (5 bases). Trimming removed 3 bases from V and 5 bases from J, with 16 bases in between. The germline V gene has CDR1 SEHNR and CDR2 FQNEAQ (reference sequence). The CDR3 has 16 residues. As DNA, the CDR3 is TGTGCCAGCAGCTTGAGGCAGGGAGGGGAAAATGAAAAACTGTTTTTT. Its translation is CASSLRQGGENEKLFF.

The rearrangement joins TRBV3-1 (or the pseudogene TRBV3-2) to TRBJ1-5, with a possible D match to TRBD1 (6 bases). CDR1 and CDR2 (germline): LGHDT, YNNKEL (reference sequence). This CDR3 spans 15 amino acids. V was trimmed by 4 bases and J by 1 base, leaving 11 bases between them. The CDR3 region is CASSPRQGSNQPQHF. CDR3 in DNA: TGTGCCAGCAGCCCGAGGCAGGGGAGCAATCAGCCCCAGCATTTT.

This rearrangement joins TRBV2 to TRBJ1-2; weak D call: TRBD1 (5 bases). The CDR3 length is 14 residues. Germline V gene sequence: CDR1 SNHLY, CDR2 FYNNEI. Trimming left V 6 bases short and J 2 bases short, with 13 bases between. CDR3: CASSRTYVNYGYTF. The CDR3 DNA follows: TGTGCCAGCAGCCGGACATACGTGAACTATGGCTACACCTTC.